This T cell receptor (beta chain) stems from a study of tumor and adjacent non-tumor tissue in lung cancer. This sample's RNA came from whole unsorted tissue. Germline CDR1 reads SGHNT; CDR2 reads YENEEA. The CDR3 covers 15 residues. In regard to this clonotype: The junction departs from the called germline gene at one end, perhaps through a read error.

The library came from three nested PCR rounds adapted from ARM-PCR protocols. MiXCR, run by TCRdb on the multiplex PCR reads, gives a single entry per CDR3 protein. This table has approximately 90,000 distinct CDR3 sequences, around 64% appearing once. The specimen was lung tumor tissue. The chain recombines TRBV11-3 with TRBJ2-5; 7 positions agree with TRBD2. The clonotype originates from a man in his 60s with non-small cell lung cancer. The CDR3 DNA reads TGTGCCAGCAGCTTAGGGGGGGGGAAACAAGAGAGCCAGTATTTC. This gives the protein CASSLGGGKQESQYF. Together with reference TRBV11-3 and TRBJ2-5, the CDR3 gives the full variable domain: EAGVVQSPRYKIIEKKQPVAFWCNPISGHNTLYWYLQNLGQGPELLIRYENEEAVDDSQLPKDRFSAERLKGVDSTLKIQPAELGDSAVYLCASSLGGGKQESQYFGPGTRLLVL.